The 9 T cell receptor beta chains below come from one sample, sequenced in a study of T cells in women clearing cervical HPV infection. Libraries were prepared by immunoSEQ multiplex PCR; TCRdb keeps only in-frame clonotypes and omits some of them. This sample contains roughly 35,000 clones. The sequenced sample consisted of blood buffy coat. These TCRs come from a woman aged 18 to 69 with a cervical HPV16 infection that either progressed to CIN3+ or cleared (not recorded which).

Comments on this clone: The CDR3 is cut off 3 residues early in the read; its end comes from the germline J gene. The chain carries TRBV7-9 and TRBJ2-3; D gene ambiguous. CDR3 length: 14 residues. Per germline, CDR1 SEHNR and CDR2 FQNEAQ (reference sequence). The CDR3 DNA, read in part, is TGTGCCAGCAGCTTAGCACAGACCCAAGAGACG. This translates into CASSLAQTQET. The full CDR3 is CASSLAQTQETQYF.

With regard to this clone: Read sequence stops 3 residues before the CDR3 end, and the germline J gene provides the missing end. The rearrangement links TRBV7-3 to TRBJ2-5, with unresolved D. V gave up 2 bases and J gave up 5 bases, with 9 bases separating them. Germline lookup yields CDR1 SGHTA and CDR2 FQGTGA. The CDR3 is made up of 13 amino acids. CDR3 DNA (partial): TGTGCCAGCAGCTTAGGCACCTCCGAGACC. Translating gives CASSLGTSET. The entire CDR3 protein is CASSLGTSETQYF.

Remarks on this clone: Read data end 3 residues before the CDR3 end; the end is taken from the germline J gene. The J gene is TRBJ1-2, the V gene TRBV19; the D gene is possibly TRBD1 (5 bases). The CDR3 totals 14 residues. Germline CDR1 is LNHDA and CDR2 is SQIVND (reference sequence). CDR3: CASSAVGRGNDYTF. The CDR3 bases that were read are TGTGCCAGTAGTGCCGTCGGGCGGGGCAATGAC.

Partial CDR3 DNA: TGTGCCAGTAGCTCCACAGGGTCCTATGGC. It yields the protein CASSSTGSYG. The whole CDR3 protein is CASSSTGSYGYTF. This chain uses TRBV19 with TRBJ1-2, with D possibly TRBD1 on 6 matching bases. The read ends 3 residues shy of where the CDR3 ends; the end is completed using the germline J gene. The CDR3 is 13 residues long. CDR1 and CDR2 (germline): LNHDA, SQIVND (reference sequence). Trimming took off 6 bases at V and 4 bases at J, with 12 bases between the two ends. The variable domain in full, completed from reference TRBV19 and TRBJ1-2, reads DGGITQSPKYLFRKEGQNVTLSCEQNLNHDAMYWYRQDPGQGLRLIYYSQIVNDFQKGDIAEGYSVSREKKESFPLTVTSAQKNPTAFYLCASSSTGSYGYTFGSGTRLTVV.

Comment on this clone: Read sequence stops 3 residues before the CDR3 end, and the germline J gene provides the missing end. This chain links TRBV7-3 with TRBJ2-1, with TRBD1 identical over 8 bases. Germline V gives CDR1 SGHTA, CDR2 FQGTGA. There are 15 residues in the CDR3. The ends lost 2 bases at V and 6 bases at J; junction bases unmatched: 6. The DNA read from the CDR3 is TGTGCCAGCAGCTTAGACAGGGGAAATGCCAATGAG. Translated: CASSLDRGNANE. The full CDR3 sequence reads CASSLDRGNANEQFF.

Remarks on this clone: The missing CDR3 end, 3 residues past where the read stops, is filled in from the germline J gene. This chain links TRBV10-2 with TRBJ2-2; 9 bases are shared with TRBD1. The V and J ends lost 6 bases and 1 base, in that order; junction bases with no gene match: 0. Looked up from germline, CDR1 is WSHSY and CDR2 is SAAADI. The CDR3 covers 14 residues. The CDR3 loop is CASRGQGNTGELFF. The covered CDR3 bases are TGCGCCAGCAGGGGACAGGGGAACACCGGGGAG.

With respect to this clone: The read stops 3 residues short of the end of the CDR3; the missing end is completed from the germline J gene. The V call is TRBV19, the J call TRBJ2-2; D remains unclear. V was clipped by 3 bases and J by 5 bases, with 10 bases between them. This CDR3 contains 14 residues. Germline CDR1 LNHDA, CDR2 SQIVND (reference sequence). The CDR3 is CASSMATGTGELFF. The sequenced part of the CDR3 DNA is TGTGCCAGTAGTATGGCGACTGGGACCGGGGAG.

Concerning this clone: Read sequence stops 3 residues before the CDR3 end, and the germline J gene provides the missing end. The genes are TRBV7-3 and TRBJ2-2; 7 bases match TRBD2. CDR3 length: 14 amino acids. With V trimmed by 2 bases and J by 8 bases, 5 bases remained unmatched. Germline V gives CDR1 SGHTA, CDR2 FQGTGA. The CDR3 bases that were read are TGTGCCAGCAGCTTATCCAGCGGGACTGGGGAG. This gives the protein CASSLSSGTGE. The CDR3 as a whole reads CASSLSSGTGELFF.

A remark on this clone: The CDR3 end falls 3 residues outside the read, so it is completed with the germline J gene. The chain carries TRBV2 and TRBJ2-2, with D tentatively TRBD1 (6 bases). The CDR3 extends over 16 amino acids. Looked up from germline, CDR1 is SNHLY and CDR2 is FYNNEI. CDR3 DNA (partial): TGTGCCAGCAGTGGTAGTTGGGACACTAATAATGAAAAG. It specifies CASSGSWDTNNEK. The whole CDR3 sequence reads CASSGSWDTNNEKLFF.